The clone carrying this TCR beta chain occurred many times. Its antigen is unknown. This entry comes from a study of regulatory T cells in long-lasting Graves disease. Study conclusions and caveats: Fewer public clonotypes were shared by new patients (around 990) than by persistent patients (fewer than 3,000). When disease was persistent, TRBV28, TRBJ1-2 and TRBJ2-5 were the favored segments.

Time point noted: newly diagnosed GD, antithyroid drugs for less than 3 months. The TCR library was prepared using RNA isolated from PBMCs. EDTA tubes collected nine milliliters of peripheral blood. The J segment lost 0 bases and the V segment lost 10 bases, leaving 15 bases of the junction unmatched. The germline gives CDR1 SEHNR, CDR2 FQNEAQ (reference sequence). This CDR3 comprises 17 residues. CDR3-region Arm-PCR and iRepertoire HTBI primers produced the TCR beta libraries. TCRdb re-analysed the multiplex PCR reads in MiXCR, keeping a single row per CDR3 protein. Of hundreds of thousands of distinct CDR3 sequences listed, around 16% are singletons. The same data also contributed to another study, on T cells in Graves' hyperthyroidism and ophthalmopathy. That report adds: Lactation, pregnancy, other autoimmune disease or uncontrolled infection excluded patients.

The V gene is TRBV7-9, the J gene TRBJ2-1; 7 nucleotides align to TRBD2. The sequencing here drew on peripheral blood mononuclear cells (PBMCs), taken at new diagnosis, from a patient treated with antithyroid drugs. The receptor was isolated from a woman aged 35 to 49 with Graves disease. CDR3 nucleotide sequence: TGTGCCATCCCGTCTAGCGGCAACCGTTACTCCTACAATGAGCAGTTCTTC. It is translated as CAIPSSGNRYSYNEQFF.